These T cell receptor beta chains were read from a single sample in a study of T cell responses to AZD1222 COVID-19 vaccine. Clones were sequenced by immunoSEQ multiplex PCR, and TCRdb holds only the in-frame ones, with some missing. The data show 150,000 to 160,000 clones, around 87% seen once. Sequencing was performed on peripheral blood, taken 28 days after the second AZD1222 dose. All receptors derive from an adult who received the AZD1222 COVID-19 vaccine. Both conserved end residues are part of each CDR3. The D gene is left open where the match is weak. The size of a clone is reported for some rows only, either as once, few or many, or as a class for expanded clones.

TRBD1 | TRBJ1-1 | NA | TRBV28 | CASRETGMNTEAFF | TGTGCCAGCAGAGAGACAGGGATGAACACTGAAGCTTTCTTT
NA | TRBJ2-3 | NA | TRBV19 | CASSPGMRSTDTQYF | TGTGCCAGTTCTCCAGGAATGAGGAGCACAGATACGCAGTATTTT
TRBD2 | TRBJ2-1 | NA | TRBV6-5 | CASSILAGAHNEQFF | TGTGCCAGCAGCATTCTAGCGGGGGCCCACAATGAGCAGTTCTTC
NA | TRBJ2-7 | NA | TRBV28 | CASSWDRATQQYF | TGTGCCAGCAGTTGGGACCGAGCTACGCAGCAGTACTTC
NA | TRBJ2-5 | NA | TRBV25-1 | CASSGEQGKETQYF | TGTGCCAGCAGTGGAGAACAGGGAAAAGAGACCCAGTACTTC
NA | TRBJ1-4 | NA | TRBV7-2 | CASSSDRNEKLFF | TGTGCCAGCAGCTCGGACAGAAATGAAAAACTGTTTTTT
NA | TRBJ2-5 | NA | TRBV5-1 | CASRDLRTQYF | TGCGCCAGCCGGGACCTTCGGACCCAGTACTTC
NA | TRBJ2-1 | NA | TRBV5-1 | CASSLRGSGGEQFF | TGCGCCAGCAGCTTGAGGGGTTCCGGGGGTGAGCAGTTCTTC
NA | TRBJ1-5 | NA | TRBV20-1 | CSAMGDQPQHF | TGCAGTGCTATGGGGGATCAGCCCCAGCATTTT
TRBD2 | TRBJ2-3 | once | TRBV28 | CASSSYGTSEYTQYF | TGTGCCAGCAGTTCTTACGGGACTAGCGAATATACGCAGTATTTT
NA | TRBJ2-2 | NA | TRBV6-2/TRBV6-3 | CASSLTPGSNTGELFF | TGTGCCAGCAGCTTAACGCCGGGTTCGAACACCGGGGAGCTGTTTTTT
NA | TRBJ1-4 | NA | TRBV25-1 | CASSHRARSNEKLFF | TGTGCCAGCAGTCACAGGGCGAGGAGTAATGAAAAACTGTTTTTT
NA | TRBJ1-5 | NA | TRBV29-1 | CSVGTKPQHF | TGCAGCGTCGGGACGAAGCCCCAGCATTTT
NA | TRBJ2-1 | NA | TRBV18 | CASSPREEQFF | TGTGCCAGCTCCCCGAGGGAGGAGCAGTTCTTC
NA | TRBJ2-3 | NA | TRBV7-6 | CASSLGVGGSADTQYF | TGTGCCAGCAGCTTAGGGGTCGGTGGGAGTGCAGATACGCAGTATTTT
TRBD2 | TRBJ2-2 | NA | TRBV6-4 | CASSGTSGANTGELFF | TGTGCCAGCAGTGGAACTAGCGGGGCGAACACCGGGGAGCTGTTTTTT
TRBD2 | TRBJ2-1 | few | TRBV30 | CAWRGAWGLNNEQFF | TGTGCCTGGAGAGGTGCCTGGGGACTAAACAATGAGCAGTTCTTC
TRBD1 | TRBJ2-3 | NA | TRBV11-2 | CASRQPGQGYTDTQYF | TGTGCCAGCAGACAACCGGGACAGGGTTACACAGATACGCAGTATTTT
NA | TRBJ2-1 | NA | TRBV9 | CASSPDPRGANNEQFF | TGTGCCAGCAGCCCCGACCCAAGAGGGGCCAACAATGAGCAGTTCTTC
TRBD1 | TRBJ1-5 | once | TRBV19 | CASRDSTGGNQPQHF | TGTGCCAGTAGGGATTCGACAGGGGGCAATCAGCCCCAGCATTTT
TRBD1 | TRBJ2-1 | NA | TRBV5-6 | CASSLAWTGRINEQFF | TGTGCCAGCAGCTTGGCTTGGACAGGGAGGATCAATGAGCAGTTCTTC
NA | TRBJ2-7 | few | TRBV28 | CASSGSGSSYEQYF | TGTGCCAGCAGTGGTAGCGGATCCTCCTACGAGCAGTACTTC
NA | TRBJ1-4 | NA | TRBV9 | CASSVGGSLGEKLFF | TGTGCCAGCAGCGTTGGGGGATCTTTGGGTGAAAAACTGTTTTTT
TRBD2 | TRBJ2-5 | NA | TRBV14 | CASSQLTSGSTETQYF | TGTGCCAGCAGCCAACTTACTAGCGGGAGCACGGAGACCCAGTACTTC
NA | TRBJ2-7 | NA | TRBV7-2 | CASSPGPYEQYF | TGTGCCAGCAGCCCAGGTCCTTACGAGCAGTACTTC
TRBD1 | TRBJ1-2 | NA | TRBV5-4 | CASSLGGGGTGKIYGYTF | TGTGCCAGCAGCTTGGGCGGTGGCGGGACAGGGAAAATCTATGGCTACACCTTC
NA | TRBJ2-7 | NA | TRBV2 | CASSEAIYEQYF | TGTGCCAGCAGTGAGGCAATTTACGAGCAGTACTTC